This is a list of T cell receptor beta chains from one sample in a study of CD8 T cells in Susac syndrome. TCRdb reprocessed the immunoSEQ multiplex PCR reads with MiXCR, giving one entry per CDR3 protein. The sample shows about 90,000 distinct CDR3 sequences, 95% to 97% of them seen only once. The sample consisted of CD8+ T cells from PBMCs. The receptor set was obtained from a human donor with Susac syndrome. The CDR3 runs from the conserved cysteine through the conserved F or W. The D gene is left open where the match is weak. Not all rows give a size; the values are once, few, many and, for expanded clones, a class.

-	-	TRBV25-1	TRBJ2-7	TGTGCCAGCAGTGGAGGGGGGACATTTTCCTACGAGCAGTACTTC	CASSGGGTFSYEQYF
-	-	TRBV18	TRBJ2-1	TGTGCCAGCTCACCGCTCAAGGAGTACAATGAGCAGTTCTTC	CASSPLKEYNEQFF
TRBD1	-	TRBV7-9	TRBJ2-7	TGTGCCAGCAGCTCGGACAGGGAGCAATACGAGCAGTACTTC	CASSSDREQYEQYF
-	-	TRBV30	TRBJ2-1	TGTGCCTGGAGTGTACTGCGTGAGCAGTTCTTC	CAWSVLREQFF
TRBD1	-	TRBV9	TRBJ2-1	TGTGCCAGCAGCCCGGATGGACAGGGATACAATGAGCAGTTCTTC	CASSPDGQGYNEQFF
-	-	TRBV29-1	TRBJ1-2	TGCAGCGTTGGTGGGGGGGGCTACACCTTC	CSVGGGGYTF
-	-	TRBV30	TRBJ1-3	TGTGCCTGGAGAGCGACAGGTTTAGACACCATATATTTT	CAWRATGLDTIYF
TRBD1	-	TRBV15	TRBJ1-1	TGTGCCACCAGCGGTGGGGACAGGACGAACACTGAAGCTTTCTTT	CATSGGDRTNTEAFF
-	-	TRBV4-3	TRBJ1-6	TGCGCCAGCCAGGAGACGGGGGACTCACCCCTCCACTTT	CASQETGDSPLHF
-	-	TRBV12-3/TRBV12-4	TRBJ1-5	TGTGCCAGCAGTTTAGCCCCCCAGCCCCAGCATTTT	CASSLAPQPQHF
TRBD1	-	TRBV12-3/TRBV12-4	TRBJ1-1	TGTGCCAGCAGCTATGGGACAGGGAGGTCTGAAGCTTTCTTT	CASSYGTGRSEAFF
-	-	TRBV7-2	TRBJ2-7	TGTGCCAGCAGCTTAGAGGCCCCCTACGAGCAGTACTTC	CASSLEAPYEQYF
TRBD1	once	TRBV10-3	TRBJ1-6	TGTGCCAGTACACGGCAGGGGGACAATTCACCCCTCCACTTT	CASTRQGDNSPLHF
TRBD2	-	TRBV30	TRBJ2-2	TGTGCCTGGAGAACGAGCGGGGGTAACACCGGGGAGCTGTTTTTT	CAWRTSGGNTGELFF
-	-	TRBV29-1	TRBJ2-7	TGCAGCCCCCCGGTGTGGGGATGGGAGCAGTACTTC	CSPPVWGWEQYF
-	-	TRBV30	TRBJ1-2	TGTGCCTGGTCCCGGCAGGAGATATATGGCTACACCTTC	CAWSRQEIYGYTF
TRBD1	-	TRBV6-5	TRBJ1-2	TGTGCCAGCAGTTACTCTACTCCGGGACAGGGGAATGGCTACACCTTC	CASSYSTPGQGNGYTF
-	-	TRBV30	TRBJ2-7	TGTGCCTGGACCCGTCGGCCCTGGGACGAGCAGTACTTC	CAWTRRPWDEQYF
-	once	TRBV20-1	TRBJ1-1	TGCAGTGCGACCCGGGGGGGAACTGAAGCTTTCTTT	CSATRGGTEAFF
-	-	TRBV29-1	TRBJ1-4	TGCAGCGTGGGCTTGACGGGCGCAACTAATGAAAAACTGTTTTTT	CSVGLTGATNEKLFF
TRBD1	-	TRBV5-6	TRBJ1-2	TGTGCCAGCAGCTTCAACAGGGGGAGTGAAGCCTATGGCTACACCTTC	CASSFNRGSEAYGYTF
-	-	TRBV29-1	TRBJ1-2	TGCAGCGTTGAGCCCCCAGGCGCTTTCAGCTACACCTTC	CSVEPPGAFSYTF
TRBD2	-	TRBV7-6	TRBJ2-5	TGTGCCAGCAGCCGGACTAGTCTAGGGGAGACCCAGTACTTC	CASSRTSLGETQYF
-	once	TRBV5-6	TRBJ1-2	TGTGCCAGCAGCTTGGGACAACTAATCCTCTATGGCTACACCTTC	CASSLGQLILYGYTF
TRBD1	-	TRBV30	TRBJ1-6	TGTGCCTGGAGTGTAAACAGGGGGCCGAGTTCACCCCTCCACTTT	CAWSVNRGPSSPLHF
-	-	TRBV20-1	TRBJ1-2	TGCAGTTCTTCAGTTTCCGGCTATGGCTACACCTTC	CSSSVSGYGYTF
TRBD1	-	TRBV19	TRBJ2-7	TGTGCCAGTAGTACCGGGACAGCCACCTACGAGCAGTACTTC	CASSTGTATYEQYF